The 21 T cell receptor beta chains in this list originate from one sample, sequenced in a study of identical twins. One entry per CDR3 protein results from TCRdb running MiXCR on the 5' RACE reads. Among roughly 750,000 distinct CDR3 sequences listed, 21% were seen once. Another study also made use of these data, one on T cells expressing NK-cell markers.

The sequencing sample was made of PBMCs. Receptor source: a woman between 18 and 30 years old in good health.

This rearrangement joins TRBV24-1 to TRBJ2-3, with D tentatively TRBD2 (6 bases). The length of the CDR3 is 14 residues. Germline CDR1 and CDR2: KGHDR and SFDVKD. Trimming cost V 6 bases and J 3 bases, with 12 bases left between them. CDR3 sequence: CATSPSGGTDTQYF. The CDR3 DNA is TGTGCCACCAGTCCCTCTGGGGGGACAGATACGCAGTATTTT.

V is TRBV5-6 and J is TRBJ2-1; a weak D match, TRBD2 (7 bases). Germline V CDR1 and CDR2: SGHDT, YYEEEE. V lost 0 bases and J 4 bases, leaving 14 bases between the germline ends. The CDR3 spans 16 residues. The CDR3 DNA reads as TGTGCCAGCAGCTTGGCGGGGGGACATTCTTACAATGAGCAGTTCTTC. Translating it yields CASSLAGGHSYNEQFF.

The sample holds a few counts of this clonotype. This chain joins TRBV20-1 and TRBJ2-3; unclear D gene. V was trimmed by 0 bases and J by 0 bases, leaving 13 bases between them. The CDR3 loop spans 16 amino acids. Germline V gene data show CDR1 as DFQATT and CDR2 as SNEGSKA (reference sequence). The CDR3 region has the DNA TGCAGTGCTAGAGATCGGGCTACATCTAGCACAGATACGCAGTATTTT. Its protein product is CSARDRATSSTDTQYF.

DNA for the CDR3: TGCAGTGCTACCCCTGTGAACACTGAAGCTTTCTTT. The encoded protein is CSATPVNTEAFF. V is TRBV20-1 and J is TRBJ1-1; D is uncertain. Between the trimmed V and J ends, which lost 4 bases and 0 bases, there was a span of 6 bases. The germline gives CDR1 DFQATT, CDR2 SNEGSKA (reference sequence). The CDR3 runs to 12 residues.

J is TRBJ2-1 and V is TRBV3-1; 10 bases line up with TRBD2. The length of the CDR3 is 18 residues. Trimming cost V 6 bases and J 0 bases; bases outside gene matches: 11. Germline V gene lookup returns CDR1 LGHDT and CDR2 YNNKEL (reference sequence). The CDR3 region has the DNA TGTGCCAGCAGTGTCCTAGCGGGAGCGTCCTACTCCTACAATGAGCAGTTCTTC. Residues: CASSVLAGASYSYNEQFF.

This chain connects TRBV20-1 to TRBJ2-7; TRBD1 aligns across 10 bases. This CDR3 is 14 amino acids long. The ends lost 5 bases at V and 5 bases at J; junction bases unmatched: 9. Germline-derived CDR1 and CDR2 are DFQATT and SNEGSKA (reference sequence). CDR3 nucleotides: TGCAGTGCTCTAGACAGGGGGCGCATCCACGAGCAGTACTTC. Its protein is CSALDRGRIHEQYF.

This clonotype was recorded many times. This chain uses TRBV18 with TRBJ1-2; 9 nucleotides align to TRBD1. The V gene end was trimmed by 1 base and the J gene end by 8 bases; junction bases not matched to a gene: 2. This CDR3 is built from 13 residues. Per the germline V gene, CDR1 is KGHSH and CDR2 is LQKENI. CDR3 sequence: CASSPRTGEGYTF. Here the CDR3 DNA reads TGTGCCAGCTCACCACGGACAGGGGAAGGCTACACCTTC.

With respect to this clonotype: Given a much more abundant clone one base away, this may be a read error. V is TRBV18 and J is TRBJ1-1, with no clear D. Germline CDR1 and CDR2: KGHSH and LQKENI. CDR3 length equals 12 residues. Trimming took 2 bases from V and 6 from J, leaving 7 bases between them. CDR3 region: CASSPFGSEAFF. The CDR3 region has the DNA TGTGCCAGCTCACCATTTGGTTCTGAAGCTTTCTTT.

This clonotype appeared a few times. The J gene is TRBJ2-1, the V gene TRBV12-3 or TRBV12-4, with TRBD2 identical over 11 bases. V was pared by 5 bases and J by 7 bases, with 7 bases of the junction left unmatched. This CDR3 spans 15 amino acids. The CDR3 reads CASSQLAGVHNEQFF. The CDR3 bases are TGTGCCAGCAGTCAACTAGCGGGAGTTCATAATGAGCAGTTCTTC.

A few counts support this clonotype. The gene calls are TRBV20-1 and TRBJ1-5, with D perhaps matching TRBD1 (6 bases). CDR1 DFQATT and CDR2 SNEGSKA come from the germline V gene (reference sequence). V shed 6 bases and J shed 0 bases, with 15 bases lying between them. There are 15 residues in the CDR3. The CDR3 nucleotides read TGCAGTGCCACGCGTAGGACAGATAGCAATCAGCCCCAGCATTTT. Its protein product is CSATRRTDSNQPQHF.

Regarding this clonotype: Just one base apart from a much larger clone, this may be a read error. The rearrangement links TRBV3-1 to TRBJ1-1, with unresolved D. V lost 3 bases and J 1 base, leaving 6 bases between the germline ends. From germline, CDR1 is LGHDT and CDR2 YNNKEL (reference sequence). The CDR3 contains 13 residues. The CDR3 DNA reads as TGTGCCAGCAGCCAGAACAGGAACACTGAAGCTTTCTTT. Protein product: CASSQNRNTEAFF.

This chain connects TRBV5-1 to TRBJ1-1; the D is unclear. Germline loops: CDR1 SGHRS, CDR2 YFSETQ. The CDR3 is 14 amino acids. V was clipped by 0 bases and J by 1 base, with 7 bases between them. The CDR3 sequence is CASSLEPWNTEAFF. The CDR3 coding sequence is TGCGCCAGCAGCTTGGAACCCTGGAACACTGAAGCTTTCTTT.

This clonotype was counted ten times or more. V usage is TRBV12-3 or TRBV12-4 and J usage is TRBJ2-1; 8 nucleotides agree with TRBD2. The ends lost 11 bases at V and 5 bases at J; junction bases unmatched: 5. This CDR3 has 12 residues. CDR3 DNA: TGTGCCTCCACTAGCGGACACAATGAGCAGTTCTTC. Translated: CASTSGHNEQFF.

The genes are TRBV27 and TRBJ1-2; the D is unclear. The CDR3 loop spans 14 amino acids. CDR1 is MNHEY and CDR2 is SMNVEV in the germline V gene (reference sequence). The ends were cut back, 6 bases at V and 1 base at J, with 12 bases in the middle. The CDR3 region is CASSRRPNNYGYTF. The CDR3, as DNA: TGTGCCAGCAGCCGCCGCCCCAATAACTATGGCTACACCTTC.

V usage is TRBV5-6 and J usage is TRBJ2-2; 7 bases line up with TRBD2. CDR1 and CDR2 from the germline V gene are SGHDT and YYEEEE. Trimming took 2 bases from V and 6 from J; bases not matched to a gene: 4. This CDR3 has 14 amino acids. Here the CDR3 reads CASSFSSGAGELFF. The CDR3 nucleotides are TGTGCCAGCAGCTTTTCCAGCGGGGCCGGGGAGCTGTTTTTT.

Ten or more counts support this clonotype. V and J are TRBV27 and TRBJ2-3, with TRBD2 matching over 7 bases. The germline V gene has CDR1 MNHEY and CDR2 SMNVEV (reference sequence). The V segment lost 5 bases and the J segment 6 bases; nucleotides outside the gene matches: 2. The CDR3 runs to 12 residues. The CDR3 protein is CASSKLADTQYF. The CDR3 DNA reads TGTGCCAGCAGTAAACTAGCGGATACGCAGTATTTT.

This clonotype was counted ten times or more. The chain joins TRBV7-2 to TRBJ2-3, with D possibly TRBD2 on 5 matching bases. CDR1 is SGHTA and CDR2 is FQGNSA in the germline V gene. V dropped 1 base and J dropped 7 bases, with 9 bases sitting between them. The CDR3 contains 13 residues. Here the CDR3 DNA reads TGTGCCAGCAGCTTAGTCACGGGGAATACGCAGTATTTT. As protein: CASSLVTGNTQYF.

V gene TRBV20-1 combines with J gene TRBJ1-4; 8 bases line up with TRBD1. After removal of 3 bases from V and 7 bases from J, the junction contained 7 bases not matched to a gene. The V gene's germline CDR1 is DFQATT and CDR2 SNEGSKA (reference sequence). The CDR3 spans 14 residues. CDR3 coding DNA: TGCAGTGCTAGTGACAGGGGCGCAAGTGAAAAACTGTTTTTT. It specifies CSASDRGASEKLFF.

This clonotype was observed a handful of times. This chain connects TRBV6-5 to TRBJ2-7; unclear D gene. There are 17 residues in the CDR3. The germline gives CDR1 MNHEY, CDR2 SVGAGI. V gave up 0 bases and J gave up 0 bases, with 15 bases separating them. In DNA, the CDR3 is TGTGCCAGCAGTTACTCGAGGTCTAGGAAGAGCTCCTACGAGCAGTACTTC. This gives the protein CASSYSRSRKSSYEQYF.

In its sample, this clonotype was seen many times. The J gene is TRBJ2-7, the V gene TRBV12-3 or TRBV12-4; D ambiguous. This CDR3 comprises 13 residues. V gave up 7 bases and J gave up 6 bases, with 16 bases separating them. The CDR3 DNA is TGTGCCAGCACACCAGCTGGGTCTCGCGAGCAGTACTTC. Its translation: CASTPAGSREQYF.

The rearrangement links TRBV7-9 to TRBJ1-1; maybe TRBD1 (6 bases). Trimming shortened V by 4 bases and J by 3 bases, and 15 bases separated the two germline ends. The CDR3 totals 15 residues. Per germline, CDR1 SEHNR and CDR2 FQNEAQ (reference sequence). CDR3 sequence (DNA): TGTGCCAGCAGCTCCATACCCACAGGGTACACTGAAGCTTTCTTT. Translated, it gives CASSSIPTGYTEAFF.